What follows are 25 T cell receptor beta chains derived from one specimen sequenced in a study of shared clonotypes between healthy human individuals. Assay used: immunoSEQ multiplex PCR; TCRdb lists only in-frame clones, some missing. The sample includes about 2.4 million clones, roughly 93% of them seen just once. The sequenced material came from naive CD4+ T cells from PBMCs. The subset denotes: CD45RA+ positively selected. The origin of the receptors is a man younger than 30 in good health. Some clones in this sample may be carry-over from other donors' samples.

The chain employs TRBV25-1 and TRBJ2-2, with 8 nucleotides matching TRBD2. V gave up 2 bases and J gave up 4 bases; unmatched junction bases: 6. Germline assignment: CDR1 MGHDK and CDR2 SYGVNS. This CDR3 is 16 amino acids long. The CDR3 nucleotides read TGTGCCAGCAGTGAACCAAGCGGGAGAGGCACCGGGGAGCTGTTTTTT. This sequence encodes CASSEPSGRGTGELFF.

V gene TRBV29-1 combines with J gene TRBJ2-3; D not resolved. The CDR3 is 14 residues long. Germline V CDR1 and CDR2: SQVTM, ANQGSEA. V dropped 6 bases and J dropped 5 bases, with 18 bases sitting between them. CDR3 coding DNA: TGCAGCGTAGGGATATGGAAGGACGAAGATACGCAGTATTTT. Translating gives CSVGIWKDEDTQYF.

CDR3 sequence (DNA): TGTGCCAGTCGCCTAGCGGGCTACAATGAGCAGTTCTTC. Translation gives CASRLAGYNEQFF. The chain links TRBV6-7 to TRBJ2-1; TRBD2 matches at 8 bases. TRBV6-7 qualifies as an ORF whose function is uncertain. The V segment lost 9 bases and the J segment 3 bases; nucleotides outside the gene matches: 4. The CDR3 consists of 13 residues.

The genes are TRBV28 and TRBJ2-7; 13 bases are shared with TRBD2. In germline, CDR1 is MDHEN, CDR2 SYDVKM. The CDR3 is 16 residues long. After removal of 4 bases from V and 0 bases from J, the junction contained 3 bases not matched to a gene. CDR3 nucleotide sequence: TGTGCCAGCAGTTCCTGGACTAGCGGGAGCTCCTACGAGCAGTACTTC. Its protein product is CASSSWTSGSSYEQYF.

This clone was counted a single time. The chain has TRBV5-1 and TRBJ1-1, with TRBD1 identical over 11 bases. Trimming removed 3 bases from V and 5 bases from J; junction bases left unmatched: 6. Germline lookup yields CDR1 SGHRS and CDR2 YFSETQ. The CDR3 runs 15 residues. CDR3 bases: TGCGCCAGCAGCTGGGACAGGGGGACCGGGACTGAAGCTTTCTTT. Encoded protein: CASSWDRGTGTEAFF. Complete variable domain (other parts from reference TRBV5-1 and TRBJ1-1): KAGVTQTPRYLIKTRGQQVTLSCSPISGHRSVSWYQQTPGQGLQFLFEYFSETQRNKGNFPGRFSGRQFSNSRSEMNVSTLELGDSALYLCASSWDRGTGTEAFFGQGTRLTVV.

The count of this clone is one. The CDR3 reads CASSPGTSSSYNEQFF. The DNA for the CDR3 is TGTGCCAGCAGCCCCGGGACTTCTAGCTCCTACAATGAGCAGTTCTTC. V and J are TRBV4-2 and TRBJ2-1; D is perhaps TRBD2 (6 bases). Germline assignment: CDR1 LGHNA and CDR2 YNFKEQ. This CDR3 region has 16 residues. V lost 4 bases and J lost 0, with 13 bases in between.

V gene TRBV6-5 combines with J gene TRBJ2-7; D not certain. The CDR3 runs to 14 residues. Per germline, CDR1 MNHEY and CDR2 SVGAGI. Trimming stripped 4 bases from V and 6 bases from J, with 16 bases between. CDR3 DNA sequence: TGTGCCAGCAGTTTGGGAAACCGCAGGAGCGAGCAGTACTTC. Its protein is CASSLGNRRSEQYF.

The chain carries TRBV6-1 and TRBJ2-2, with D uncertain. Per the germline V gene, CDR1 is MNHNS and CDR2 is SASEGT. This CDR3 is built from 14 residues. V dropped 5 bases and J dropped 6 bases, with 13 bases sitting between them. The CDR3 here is CASSHPGVAGELFF. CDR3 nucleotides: TGTGCCAGCAGTCACCCCGGAGTGGCCGGGGAGCTGTTTTTT.

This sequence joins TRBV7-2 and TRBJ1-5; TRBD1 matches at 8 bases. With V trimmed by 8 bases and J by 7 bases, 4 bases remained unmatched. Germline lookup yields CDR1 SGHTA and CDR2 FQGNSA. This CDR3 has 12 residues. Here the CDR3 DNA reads TGTGCCAGCGGACAGGGTTACCAGCCCCAGCATTTT. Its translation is CASGQGYQPQHF. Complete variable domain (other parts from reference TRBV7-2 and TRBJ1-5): GAGVSQSPSNKVTEKGKDVELRCDPISGHTALYWYRQSLGQGLEFLIYFQGNSAPDKSGLPSDRFSAERTGGSVSTLTIQRTQQEDSAVYLCASGQGYQPQHFGDGTRLSIL.

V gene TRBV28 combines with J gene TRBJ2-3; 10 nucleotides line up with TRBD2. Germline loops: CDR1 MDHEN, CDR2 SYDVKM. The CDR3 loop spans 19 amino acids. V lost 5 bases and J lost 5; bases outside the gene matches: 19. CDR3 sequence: CASSRPSRASGSLGDTQYF. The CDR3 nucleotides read TGTGCCAGCAGTCGACCATCTCGGGCTAGCGGGAGTTTAGGAGATACGCAGTATTTT.

The CDR3, as DNA: TGTGCCAGCAGCTTAACCCGCGTGGGGCCCCGATCGACTAGCGGGAGTGCAGATACGCAGTATTTT. Its translation is CASSLTRVGPRSTSGSADTQYF. V gene TRBV7-8 combines with J gene TRBJ2-3; 12 bases are a match to TRBD2. Germline lookup yields CDR1 SGHVS and CDR2 FQNEAQ. This CDR3 contains 22 residues. V lost 2 bases to trimming and J lost 4 bases; unmatched junction nucleotides: 22.

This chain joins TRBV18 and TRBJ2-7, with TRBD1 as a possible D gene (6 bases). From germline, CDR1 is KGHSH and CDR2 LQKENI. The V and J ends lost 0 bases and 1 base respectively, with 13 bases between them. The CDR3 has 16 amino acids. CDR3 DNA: TGTGCCAGCTCACCACCATCGGCGGACAGATCCTACGAGCAGTACTTC. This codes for CASSPPSADRSYEQYF.

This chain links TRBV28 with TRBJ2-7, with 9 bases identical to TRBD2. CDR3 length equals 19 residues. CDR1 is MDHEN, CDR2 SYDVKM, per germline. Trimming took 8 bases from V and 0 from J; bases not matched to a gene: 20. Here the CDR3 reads CASRTPGLAGRISSYEQYF. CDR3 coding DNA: TGTGCCAGCCGCACCCCCGGTCTAGCGGGAAGAATTAGCTCCTACGAGCAGTACTTC. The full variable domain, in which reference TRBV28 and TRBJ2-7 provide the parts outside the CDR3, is DVKVTQSSRYLVKRTGEKVFLECVQDMDHENMFWYRQDPGLGLRLIYFSYDVKMKEKGDIPEGYSVSREKKERFSLILESASTNQTSMYLCASRTPGLAGRISSYEQYFGPGTRLTVT.

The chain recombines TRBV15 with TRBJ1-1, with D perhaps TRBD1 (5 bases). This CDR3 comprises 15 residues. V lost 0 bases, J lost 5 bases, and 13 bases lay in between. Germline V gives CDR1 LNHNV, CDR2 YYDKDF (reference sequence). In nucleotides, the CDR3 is TGTGCCACCAGCAGAGATCTCCAGGGAGGGACTGAAGCTTTCTTT. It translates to CATSRDLQGGTEAFF.

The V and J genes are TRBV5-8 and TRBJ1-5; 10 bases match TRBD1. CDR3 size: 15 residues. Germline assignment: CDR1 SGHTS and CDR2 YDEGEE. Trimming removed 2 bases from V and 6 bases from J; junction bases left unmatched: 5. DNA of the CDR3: TGTGCCAGCAGCTTTGACAGGGGGCGTACTCAGCCCCAGCATTTT. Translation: CASSFDRGRTQPQHF. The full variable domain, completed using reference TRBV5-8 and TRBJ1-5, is EAGVTQSPTHLIKTRGQQATLRCSPISGHTSVYWYQQALGLGLQFLLWYDEGEERNRGNFPPRFSGRQFPNYSSELNVNALELEDSALYLCASSFDRGRTQPQHFGDGTRLSIL.

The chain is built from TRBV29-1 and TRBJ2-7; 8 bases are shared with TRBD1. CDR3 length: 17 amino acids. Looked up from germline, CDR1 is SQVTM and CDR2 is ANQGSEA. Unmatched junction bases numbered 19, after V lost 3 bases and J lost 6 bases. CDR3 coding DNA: TGCAGCGTTGATCGAGGACAGGGTAATACATGGTCCGGCGAGCAGTACTTC. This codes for CSVDRGQGNTWSGEQYF.

As DNA, the CDR3 is TGTGCCAGCAGTATCTCCCAGGGGGCGGGTAATTCACCCCTCCACTTT. Translation gives CASSISQGAGNSPLHF. The genes are TRBV28 and TRBJ1-6, with 8 positions matching TRBD1. The CDR3 runs to 16 residues. Per the germline V gene, CDR1 is MDHEN and CDR2 is SYDVKM. J lost 6 bases, V lost 5 bases, and 9 bases had no gene match.

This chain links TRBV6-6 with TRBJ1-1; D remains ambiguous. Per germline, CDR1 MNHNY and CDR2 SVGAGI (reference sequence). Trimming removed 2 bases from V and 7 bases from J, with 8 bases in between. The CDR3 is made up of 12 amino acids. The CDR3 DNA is TGTGCCAGCAGTTACAGGGCGGGTGAAGCTTTCTTT. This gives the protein CASSYRAGEAFF.

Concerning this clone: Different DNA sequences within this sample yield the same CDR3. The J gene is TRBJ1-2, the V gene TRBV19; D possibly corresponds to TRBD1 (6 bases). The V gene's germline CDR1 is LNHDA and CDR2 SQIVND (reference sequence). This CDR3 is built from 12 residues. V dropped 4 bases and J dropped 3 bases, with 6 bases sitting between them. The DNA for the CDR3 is TGTGCCAGTAGTAACAGGGACTATGGCTACACCTTC. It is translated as CASSNRDYGYTF.

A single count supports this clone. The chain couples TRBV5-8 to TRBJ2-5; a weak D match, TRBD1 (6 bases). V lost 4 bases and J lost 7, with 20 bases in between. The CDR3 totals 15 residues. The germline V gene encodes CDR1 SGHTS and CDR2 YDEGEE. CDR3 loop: CASSILGTTEGTQYF. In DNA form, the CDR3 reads TGTGCCAGCAGCATCCTTGGGACAACCGAAGGGACCCAGTACTTC.

The CDR3 DNA reads TGTGCCAGTAGTGCCTTGACTAGCGGCCAAGCCAAAAACATTCAGTACTTC. Amino acids: CASSALTSGQAKNIQYF. The chain uses TRBV19 and TRBJ2-4; 9 bases agree with TRBD2. The J segment lost 0 bases and the V segment lost 5 bases, leaving 8 bases of the junction unmatched. CDR3 size: 17 residues. Per the germline V gene, CDR1 is LNHDA and CDR2 is SQIVND (reference sequence).

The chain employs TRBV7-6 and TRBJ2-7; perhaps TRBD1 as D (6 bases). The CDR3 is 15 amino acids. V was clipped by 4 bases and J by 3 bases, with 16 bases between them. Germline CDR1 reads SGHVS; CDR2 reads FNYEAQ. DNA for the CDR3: TGTGCCAGCAGCTCCAGGGGACAAGCTGGCTACGAGCAGTACTTC. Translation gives CASSSRGQAGYEQYF.

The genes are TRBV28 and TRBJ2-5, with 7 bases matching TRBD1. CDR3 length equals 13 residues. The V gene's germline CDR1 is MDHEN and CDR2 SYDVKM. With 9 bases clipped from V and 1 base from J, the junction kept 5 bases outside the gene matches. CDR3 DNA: TGTGCCAGTCACAGGGGTAGCCAAGAGACCCAGTACTTC. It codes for CASHRGSQETQYF.

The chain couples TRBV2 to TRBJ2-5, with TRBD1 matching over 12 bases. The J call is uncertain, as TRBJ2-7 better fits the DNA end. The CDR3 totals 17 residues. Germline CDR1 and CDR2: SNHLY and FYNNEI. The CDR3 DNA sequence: TGTGCCAGCCAGTTCGGGACAGGGGGCCTCAATGGCTACGAGCAGTACTTC. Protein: CASQFGTGGLNGYEQYF.

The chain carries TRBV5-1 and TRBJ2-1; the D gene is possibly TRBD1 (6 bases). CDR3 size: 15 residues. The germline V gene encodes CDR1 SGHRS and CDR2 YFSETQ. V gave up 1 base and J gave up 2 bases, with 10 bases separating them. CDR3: CASSLSGDTYNEQFF. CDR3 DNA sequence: TGCGCCAGCAGCTTGTCAGGGGACACCTACAATGAGCAGTTCTTC.